This TCR beta chain was found in a study of blood T cells in healthy people across ages. With a J-beta primer mix and a sample-barcoded 5' primer, a second PCR ran about 7 to 12 cycles. TCRdb processed the 5' RACE reads anew with MiXCR; each CDR3 protein has one entry. The sample has around 710,000 distinct CDR3 sequences, roughly two fifths seen once. V lost 1 base, J lost 4 bases, and 12 bases lay in between. The germline gives CDR1 SEHNR, CDR2 FQNEAQ (reference sequence). The CDR3 length is 15 residues. The sequence derives from a woman aged 60-75 years in good health. Material for sequencing was blood. J is TRBJ2-3 and V is TRBV7-9; maybe TRBD2 (5 bases). The CDR3 sequence is CASSLGELDSDTQYF. CDR3 DNA sequence: TGTGCCAGCAGCTTAGGGGAACTAGATTCAGATACGCAGTATTTT.